The T cell receptor (beta chain) described here comes from a study of metastatic and nonmetastatic thyroid tumors. As for the study in general: A comparison of repertoires was made across blood and tumor or nodule tissue from malignant and benign thyroid patients.

No patient had received any treatment before thyroid surgery. This CDR3 region has 14 residues. V dropped 6 bases and J dropped 7; count of bases not matched to a gene: 4. This clone qualifies as medium-sized. TCRdb re-clonotyped the PCR reads via MiXCR. The sample contains 8,000 to 10,000 clones, roughly 21% of which appear only once. Sequencing used adjacent normal tissue. This chain connects TRBV12-3 or TRBV12-4 to TRBJ2-1, with 12 bases fitting TRBD2. The sequence derives from a female donor with papillary thyroid cancer or a benign thyroid nodule (not recorded which). Some clones in this sample may be carry-over from other donors' samples. CDR3 region: CASSLTSGSNEQFF. The DNA for the CDR3 is TGTGCCAGCAGCCTGACTAGCGGGAGTAATGAGCAGTTCTTC.